This T cell receptor (beta chain) was found in a study of cytomegalovirus exposure and HLA in healthy donors. Whole-study context: Earlier sequencing of 150 million to 200 million T cells yielded fewer than 140 million unique TCR beta sequences. Drawn from HLA-typed donors, tens of millions of unique TCRs were held in an early data release.

A multiplex PCR was run with 60 Vbeta primers and 13 Jbeta primers. Sequenced by immunoSEQ multiplex PCR; TCRdb stores in-frame clones only, minus some. This sample has about 160,000 clones, with roughly 80% found just once. Regarding the study as a whole: Trimming of TCR beta V- and J-genes showed a link, identified in a later analysis, to a missense DCLRE1C variant. In an earlier analysis, productive rearrangement rates for most beta V segments clustered near 87% or 30%.

In regard to this clone: Its antigen is not identified.

V was pared by 7 bases and J by 9 bases, with 22 bases between. Germline V gene sequence: CDR1 SGHTA, CDR2 FQGNSA. CDR3 size: 14 residues. What was sequenced was PBMCs. The chain uses TRBV7-2 and TRBJ2-7, with no clear D. The receptor was derived from a male donor in good health and CMV-seropositive. The CDR3 region is CASKQTGSQGGQYF. CDR3 bases: TGTGCCAGCAAGCAGACCGGATCCCAAGGCGGGCAGTACTTC.